This T cell receptor beta chain was recorded in a study of cytomegalovirus exposure and HLA in healthy donors. Study results and limitations: Researchers catalogued some 160 TCR beta chains as cytomegalovirus-associated.

Sequencing used immunoSEQ multiplex PCR; TCRdb keeps in-frame clones, though not all of them. The sample lists about 74,000 clones, about 95% occurring once. The V and J ends lost 3 bases and 1 base, in that order; junction bases with no gene match: 2. This CDR3 spans 15 amino acids. The germline V gene encodes CDR1 SGHRS and CDR2 YFSETQ. In the case of this clone: The antigen remains undetermined.

The sequence derives from a woman between 18 and 30 years old in good health and CMV-seropositive. The sequencing input was PBMCs. The chain recombines TRBV5-1 with TRBJ2-1, with 9 bases matching TRBD1. The CDR3 region has the DNA TGCGCCAGCAGCTGGGGACAGGGTTCCTACAATGAGCAGTTCTTC. Encoded protein: CASSWGQGSYNEQFF. Full variable domain (outside the CDR3, taken from reference TRBV5-1 and TRBJ2-1): KAGVTQTPRYLIKTRGQQVTLSCSPISGHRSVSWYQQTPGQGLQFLFEYFSETQRNKGNFPGRFSGRQFSNSRSEMNVSTLELGDSALYLCASSWGQGSYNEQFFGPGTRLTVL.